This record concerns one TCR beta chain sequence. The sample originates from a study of blood T cell repertoires in COVID-19. Study as a whole: COVID-19 samples, acute and convalescent, were from the United States, Italy and Spain.

J lost 7 bases, V lost 1 base, and 15 bases had no gene match. CDR1 is LNHNV and CDR2 is YYDKDF in the germline V gene (reference sequence). The CDR3 runs 18 residues. Per the original data handling: Amplification of reference gene primers provided the estimated nucleated cell counts. Only in-frame clones appear in the TCRdb table, and some are missing; sequencing was by immunoSEQ multiplex PCR. That table furnishes V, J and clone size, whereas the DNA furnished D and trimming. The sample has about 350,000 clones, more than 75% seen once; the top ten hold roughly 5%. The sample was PBMCs or T cells enriched from blood (not recorded which). The J gene is TRBJ2-4, the V gene TRBV15, with TRBD2 matching over 8 bases. The sequence was obtained from a woman between 25 and 40 years old who had recovered from COVID-19. The CDR3, as DNA: TGTGCCACCAGCAGAGTCGGGAGGGGCGACGGAGTGGCTAACATTCAGTACTTC. Translation: CATSRVGRGDGVANIQYF.